The 6 T cell receptor beta chains in this list originate from one sample, sequenced in a study of T cell changes during pregnancy in multiple sclerosis. Method: immunoSEQ multiplex PCR; TCRdb's copy keeps in-frame clones and lacks some. The sample consists of approximately 33,000 clones, about 90% of them appearing once. The sequences come from CD4+ T cells from peripheral blood mononuclear cells, collected after pregnancy. The origin of the receptors is a female donor with multiple sclerosis, enrolled in a pregnancy study.

The chain has TRBV5-1 and TRBJ2-7; TRBD1 matches at 7 bases. Germline lookup yields CDR1 SGHRS and CDR2 YFSETQ. V trimming: 4 bases; J trimming: 4 bases; junction bases outside the gene matches: 5. The CDR3 is 13 amino acids. The CDR3 spells CASSMTGQYEQYF. CDR3 sequence (DNA): TGCGCCAGCAGCATGACAGGGCAATACGAGCAGTACTTC.

This sequence joins TRBV12-5 and TRBJ2-3; TRBD2 is a possible D gene (7 bases). V lost 0 bases and J lost 7, with 11 bases in between. CDR1 is LGHNT, CDR2 FRNRAP, per germline. CDR3 length equals 14 residues. The DNA for the CDR3 is TGTGCTAGTGGTTTGGTAGGGGGGGCAAATACGCAGTATTTT. Encoded protein: CASGLVGGANTQYF.

The chain has TRBV18 and TRBJ2-7, with D maybe TRBD1 (6 bases). The V gene lost 3 bases and the J gene lost 4 bases, with 16 bases spanning the gap. CDR3 size: 15 residues. Germline loops: CDR1 KGHSH, CDR2 LQKENI. This CDR3 is CASSPERGFGYEQYF. CDR3 DNA sequence: TGTGCCAGCTCACCTGAAAGGGGGTTCGGGTACGAGCAGTACTTC.

The V gene is TRBV10-3, the J gene TRBJ2-1; 14 nucleotides match TRBD2. Germline CDR1 and CDR2: ENHRY and SYGVKD. This CDR3 contains 17 residues. With 0 bases clipped from V and 9 bases from J, the junction kept 7 bases outside the gene matches. CDR3 amino acids: CAISESYRLAGGGEQFF. As DNA, the CDR3 is TGTGCCATCAGTGAGTCGTACAGACTAGCGGGAGGGGGTGAGCAGTTCTTC.

V is TRBV18 and J is TRBJ1-1, with D perhaps matching TRBD1 (5 bases). Germline CDR1 reads KGHSH; CDR2 reads LQKENI. The V end was cut by 10 bases, the J end by 2 bases, with 20 bases between. The CDR3 contains 15 residues. The CDR3 sequence is CATQGAGRENTEAFF. The CDR3, as DNA: TGTGCCACCCAAGGGGCCGGCAGGGAAAACACTGAAGCTTTCTTT.

This chain uses TRBV6-5 with TRBJ2-7; TRBD1 matches at 9 bases. Trimming removed 6 bases from V and 7 bases from J; junction bases left unmatched: 4. In germline, CDR1 is MNHEY, CDR2 SVGAGI. The CDR3 extends over 12 amino acids. CDR3 in DNA: TGTGCCAGCAGGGGGACAGGGAGGGAGCAGTACTTC. Amino acids: CASRGTGREQYF.